Each of the 30 T cell receptor beta chains below was sequenced from the same sample in a study of PD-L1 blockade in urothelial cancer. TCRdb's copy holds only in-frame clones and misses some; the assay was immunoSEQ multiplex PCR. The table shows 70,000 or so clones, with 90% occurring only once. Time point denoted: pretreatment peripheral blood. This sample comprised PBMCs, obtained around atezolizumab (anti-PD-L1) treatment. The receptors originated from a man in his sixties or seventies with urothelial cancer.

The chain links TRBV10-3 to TRBJ2-2; TRBD1 matches 9 bases. The CDR3 is 17 residues long. Germline CDR1 reads ENHRY; CDR2 reads SYGVKD. The V gene end was trimmed by 4 bases and the J gene end by 3 bases; junction bases not matched to a gene: 9. For the CDR3, the DNA is TGTGCCATCAGTGGGAATTCCGGGACAGGGTACACCGGGGAGCTGTTTTTT. It specifies CAISGNSGTGYTGELFF.

The genes are TRBV6-5 and TRBJ2-1; TRBD2 matches at 7 bases. Germline V gives CDR1 MNHEY, CDR2 SVGAGI. The V segment lost 6 bases and the J segment 8 bases; nucleotides outside the gene matches: 7. The CDR3 sequence is 13 residues long. In nucleotides, the CDR3 is TGTGCCAGCAGGGTGGGAGGGCCCCATGAGCAGTTCTTC. Translated, it gives CASRVGGPHEQFF.

The gene calls are TRBV6-1 and TRBJ1-3, with D uncertain. CDR1 is MNHNS, CDR2 SASEGT, per germline. The CDR3 has 14 residues. Trimming left V 6 bases short and J 0 bases short, with 9 bases between. This CDR3 is CASSRDLSGNTIYF. CDR3 sequence (DNA): TGTGCCAGCAGCCGGGATCTCTCTGGAAACACCATATATTTT.

This clone was seen once. The rearrangement links TRBV14 to TRBJ2-7; D gene unclear. CDR1 is SGHDN and CDR2 is FVKESK in the germline V gene. Trimming stripped 1 base from V and 7 bases from J, with 5 bases between. This CDR3 comprises 11 residues. The CDR3 is CASSQGNEQYF. The CDR3 DNA sequence: TGTGCCAGCAGCCAAGGTAATGAGCAGTACTTC. Together with reference TRBV14 and TRBJ2-7, the CDR3 gives the full variable domain: EAGVTQFPSHSVIEKGQTVTLRCDPISGHDNLYWYRRVMGKEIKFLLHFVKESKQDESGMPNNRFLAERTGGTYSTLKVQPAELEDSGVYFCASSQGNEQYFGPGTRLTVT.

V gene TRBV5-1 combines with J gene TRBJ2-7; the match to TRBD1 covers 10 bases. This CDR3 is built from 15 residues. V was pared by 4 bases and J by 4 bases, with 8 bases of the junction left unmatched. Germline values: CDR1 SGHRS, CDR2 YFSETQ. The CDR3 DNA follows: TGCGCCAGCAGCACCCGGACAGGGGGTAGGTACGAGCAGTACTTC. Residues: CASSTRTGGRYEQYF.

This chain connects TRBV19 to TRBJ2-2, with 10 nucleotides matching TRBD2. V lost 8 bases and J lost 6; bases outside the gene matches: 6. CDR1 LNHDA and CDR2 SQIVND come from the germline V gene (reference sequence). The CDR3 has 14 residues. The CDR3 DNA is TGTGCCAGTGGTCCTAGCGGGAGCCCCGGGGAGCTGTTTTTT. Its translation is CASGPSGSPGELFF.

This chain uses TRBV6-5 with TRBJ1-2; 9 nucleotides line up with TRBD1. This CDR3 region has 13 residues. The J segment lost 7 bases and the V segment lost 6 bases, leaving 6 bases of the junction unmatched. Germline lookup yields CDR1 MNHEY and CDR2 SVGAGI. The CDR3: CASRPGQGSGYTF. The CDR3 DNA reads TGTGCCAGCAGGCCGGGACAGGGTTCTGGCTACACCTTC.

V usage is TRBV6-6 and J usage is TRBJ2-5; 9 positions agree with TRBD2. This CDR3 has 14 residues. Germline V lookup: CDR1 MNHNY, CDR2 SVGAGI (reference sequence). V gave up 10 bases and J gave up 2 bases; unmatched junction bases: 8. CDR3 sequence: CATAPSGEQETQYF. The DNA of the CDR3 is TGTGCCACCGCCCCTAGCGGGGAACAAGAGACCCAGTACTTC.

The chain couples TRBV7-2 to TRBJ2-7, with 11 bases that match TRBD2. The ends lost 5 bases at V and 1 base at J; junction bases unmatched: 4. The CDR3 has 15 amino acids. Germline-derived CDR1 and CDR2 are SGHTA and FQGNSA. Here the CDR3 DNA reads TGTGCCAGCAGCACGCGGACTAGCGGGTCCTACGAGCAGTACTTC. It encodes CASSTRTSGSYEQYF.

V is TRBV6-1 and J is TRBJ2-3; D gene uncertain. Between the trimmed V and J ends, which lost 8 bases and 2 bases, there was a span of 14 bases. The germline V gene encodes CDR1 MNHNS and CDR2 SASEGT. The CDR3 extends over 14 amino acids. CDR3 region: CASEGERNTDTQYF. The DNA for the CDR3 is TGTGCCAGCGAAGGAGAACGGAACACAGATACGCAGTATTTT.

This rearrangement joins TRBV6-1 to TRBJ2-7; tentative D call: TRBD2 (5 bases). CDR1 is MNHNS, CDR2 SASEGT, per germline. The CDR3 totals 13 residues. V gave up 2 bases and J gave up 4 bases, with 9 bases separating them. CDR3 protein: CASSELGVYEQYF. The DNA for the CDR3 is TGTGCCAGCAGTGAACTCGGGGTTTACGAGCAGTACTTC.

The genes are TRBV19 and TRBJ2-3; 13 bases align to TRBD2. The CDR3 is 17 residues long. Germline assignment: CDR1 LNHDA and CDR2 SQIVND (reference sequence). With 9 bases clipped from V and 3 bases from J, the junction kept 12 bases outside the gene matches. The CDR3 nucleotides are TGTGCCAGCCTAGAGTCGGGACTAGCGGGAATGACAGATACGCAGTATTTT. This codes for CASLESGLAGMTDTQYF.

The chain employs TRBV7-2 and TRBJ2-1, with TRBD2 matching 9 bases. The CDR3 length is 14 residues. The ends lost 10 bases at V and 7 bases at J; junction bases unmatched: 11. CDR1 is SGHTA, CDR2 FQGNSA, per germline. The CDR3 reads CATAAGGYTNEQFF. CDR3 nucleotides: TGTGCCACTGCGGCGGGAGGGTATACAAATGAGCAGTTCTTC.

The chain has TRBV4-2 and TRBJ2-2, with 7 bases matching TRBD2. The V segment lost 0 bases and the J segment 2 bases; nucleotides outside the gene matches: 6. Germline V gene data show CDR1 as LGHNA and CDR2 as YNFKEQ. The CDR3 consists of 17 residues. CDR3 residues: CASSQDGGRDNTGELFF. The CDR3 DNA reads as TGTGCCAGCAGCCAAGACGGCGGGAGAGACAACACCGGGGAGCTGTTTTTT.

In this sample, this clone turned up once. The J gene is TRBJ2-3, the V gene TRBV11-1; 10 bases map to TRBD2. The CDR3 has 19 amino acids. Losses at the gene ends were 2 bases for V and 4 bases for J; bases not matched to a gene: 15. From germline, CDR1 is SGHAT and CDR2 FQDESV (reference sequence). The CDR3 spells CASSLLRASGRMMADTQYF. The CDR3 region has the DNA TGTGCCAGCAGCTTACTAAGGGCTAGCGGGAGAATGATGGCAGATACGCAGTATTTT.

This clone was counted only a few times. The chain couples TRBV5-1 to TRBJ2-1; possible D gene TRBD2, 5 bases. The V and J ends lost 5 bases and 7 bases respectively, with 10 bases between them. Germline values: CDR1 SGHRS, CDR2 YFSETQ. CDR3 length: 12 residues. The CDR3 DNA reads as TGCGCCAGCAGTCTGGGCGGGAATGAGCAGTTCTTC. It is translated as CASSLGGNEQFF.

This chain uses TRBV7-9 with TRBJ2-1, with TRBD2 matching 13 bases. Germline CDR1 SEHNR, CDR2 FQNEAQ (reference sequence). CDR3 length: 16 residues. V dropped 4 bases and J dropped 5; count of bases not matched to a gene: 5. CDR3 sequence reads: CASSYTSGRADNEQFF. CDR3 nucleotide sequence: TGTGCCAGCAGCTATACTAGCGGGAGGGCCGACAATGAGCAGTTCTTC.

The chain combines TRBV6-1 with TRBJ2-1; 16 bases align to TRBD2. The germline V gene has CDR1 MNHNS and CDR2 SASEGT. Losses at the gene ends were 10 bases for V and 10 bases for J; bases not matched to a gene: 7. CDR3 length equals 14 residues. Written as DNA, the CDR3 is TGTGCCACGGGACTAGCGGGAGGGCAAGGGGAGCAGTTCTTC. Protein product: CATGLAGGQGEQFF.

In DNA, the CDR3 is TGTGCCACCAGCGGGACAGGGGTCGGGGCCCTTCTAGTTGAAAAACTGTTTTTT. Its protein product is CATSGTGVGALLVEKLFF. The chain links TRBV15 to TRBJ1-4; 10 bases agree with TRBD1. Germline CDR1 reads LNHNV; CDR2 reads YYDKDF (reference sequence). CDR3 size: 18 residues. The V and J ends lost 5 bases and 7 bases, in that order; junction bases with no gene match: 16.

The chain has TRBV19 and TRBJ2-2; 11 nucleotides match TRBD1. CDR3 size: 16 residues. Germline V gene lookup returns CDR1 LNHDA and CDR2 SQIVND (reference sequence). After removal of 5 bases from V and 7 bases from J, the junction contained 9 bases not matched to a gene. The CDR3 here is CASSLIGQGAGGELFF. In DNA form, the CDR3 reads TGTGCCAGTAGTCTAATTGGACAGGGGGCTGGCGGGGAGCTGTTTTTT.

The chain is built from TRBV9 and TRBJ2-3; perhaps TRBD1 as D (6 bases). V lost 3 bases to trimming and J lost 3 bases, with 17 bases between them. This CDR3 is 16 amino acids long. Germline assignment: CDR1 SGDLS and CDR2 YYNGEE. CDR3 sequence reads: CASSAGTPARTDTQYF. The CDR3 DNA sequence: TGTGCCAGCAGCGCTGGGACACCCGCACGGACAGATACGCAGTATTTT.

The chain carries TRBV18 and TRBJ2-7; tentatively, D is TRBD1 (5 bases). V was trimmed by 0 bases and J by 5 bases, leaving 11 bases between them. Germline assignment: CDR1 KGHSH and CDR2 LQKENI. The length of the CDR3 is 14 residues. The CDR3 DNA sequence: TGTGCCAGCTCACCACCTTCCAGGGTGGACGAGCAGTACTTC. Protein: CASSPPSRVDEQYF. The full variable domain, in which reference TRBV18 and TRBJ2-7 provide the parts outside the CDR3, is NAGVMQNPRHLVRRRGQEARLRCSPMKGHSHVYWYRQLPEEGLKFMVYLQKENIIDESGMPKERFSAEFPKEGPSILRIQQVVRGDSAAYFCASSPPSRVDEQYFGPGTRLTVT.

The V and J genes are TRBV4-2 and TRBJ2-3, with D tentatively TRBD2 (5 bases). Germline CDR1 LGHNA, CDR2 YNFKEQ. V gave up 0 bases and J gave up 10 bases, with 14 bases separating them. The CDR3 is 14 amino acids. CDR3 in amino acids: CASSQDRASRAQYF. CDR3 nucleotide sequence: TGTGCCAGCAGCCAAGATCGGGCTAGCCGGGCGCAGTATTTT.

The rearrangement uses TRBV5-1 and TRBJ1-1, with TRBD1 matching 7 bases. Trimming took 2 bases from V and 1 from J; bases not matched to a gene: 2. Germline V gives CDR1 SGHRS, CDR2 YFSETQ. CDR3 size: 14 residues. Written as DNA, the CDR3 is TGCGCCAGCAGCTTTCGGACAGGGAACACTGAAGCTTTCTTT. It specifies CASSFRTGNTEAFF.

J is TRBJ2-5 and V is TRBV7-9; no definite D call. CDR1 SEHNR and CDR2 FQNEAQ come from the germline V gene (reference sequence). The CDR3 is made up of 14 amino acids. Trimming pared 4 bases from V and 3 bases from J, leaving 12 bases between. The CDR3 sequence is CASSSLIAKETQYF. CDR3 DNA: TGTGCCAGCAGCTCTTTAATAGCCAAAGAGACCCAGTACTTC.

The chain carries TRBV4-1 and TRBJ2-7, with D maybe TRBD2 (6 bases). V dropped 0 bases and J dropped 5 bases, with 14 bases sitting between them. Germline V gene sequence: CDR1 MGHRA, CDR2 YSYEKL. The CDR3 covers 15 residues. DNA of the CDR3: TGCGCCAGCAGCCAAGATTGGCGGGGTCGGGACGAGCAGTACTTC. Translation: CASSQDWRGRDEQYF.

This chain uses TRBV28 with TRBJ2-7, with TRBD2 matching 9 bases. Germline values: CDR1 MDHEN, CDR2 SYDVKM. After removal of 3 bases from V and 0 bases from J, the junction contained 9 bases not matched to a gene. This CDR3 spans 17 amino acids. The CDR3 region has the DNA TGTGCCAGCAGTTTGCGAGCCTTTAGCGGGAGCTCCTACGAGCAGTACTTC. This codes for CASSLRAFSGSSYEQYF.

The chain links TRBV5-3 to TRBJ2-1; 9 nucleotides align to TRBD1. TRBV5-3 is sorted into the ORF group, with uncertain function. The CDR3 has 14 amino acids. With 1 base clipped from V and 14 bases from J, the junction kept 10 bases outside the gene matches. CDR3 amino acids: CARSLRNAGQGKFF. DNA of the CDR3: TGTGCCAGAAGCTTGAGAAACGCGGGACAGGGAAAGTTCTTC.

The V gene is TRBV2, the J gene TRBJ2-7, with a possible D match to TRBD2 (7 bases). There are 15 residues in the CDR3. The V and J ends lost 5 bases and 1 base respectively, with 15 bases between them. Germline lookup yields CDR1 SNHLY and CDR2 FYNNEI. The CDR3 spells CASSRPGGRSYEQYF. CDR3 coding DNA: TGTGCCAGCAGTCGCCCCGGGGGGCGTTCCTACGAGCAGTACTTC.

The V gene is TRBV27, the J gene TRBJ2-7; D gene ambiguous. This CDR3 contains 14 residues. Trimming removed 5 bases from V and 11 bases from J, with 22 bases in between. Germline V gene lookup returns CDR1 MNHEY and CDR2 SMNVEV (reference sequence). The CDR3 bases are TGTGCCAGCAGTCCCACCCTTCCCTCAAGCCAGGAGTACTTC. It encodes CASSPTLPSSQEYF.